What follows is one T cell receptor beta chain and its context. There are 14 residues in the CDR3. The germline V gene encodes CDR1 SGHDT and CDR2 YYEEEE. V was trimmed by 2 bases and J by 4 bases, leaving 12 bases between them. How the authors handled the data: The assay estimated nucleated cells by amplifying reference gene primers. This table comes from immunoSEQ multiplex PCR, and its TCRdb copy is limited to in-frame clones, with some not included. The DNA gave D and trimming, while V, J and clone size come from that table. Here the sample spans about 330,000 clones, 92% being singletons. The data originate from a study of blood T cell repertoires in COVID-19. Turning to the study itself: Acute-phase and convalescent COVID-19 samples originated in the United States, Italy and Spain.

The study recruited people aged roughly 18 to 89 years across roughly 25 US areas. The sample comprised PBMCs or T cells enriched from blood (not recorded which). The V and J genes are TRBV5-6 and TRBJ1-1; D ambiguous. This TCR was recovered from a woman between 25 and 40 years old who had recovered from COVID-19. The CDR3 nucleotides are TGTGCCAGCAGCTTTGGAGGGTTTAGCACTGAAGCTTTCTTT. Amino acids: CASSFGGFSTEAFF.